This is a list of T cell receptor beta chains from one sample in a study of T cell responses to AZD1222 COVID-19 vaccine. Clones were sequenced by immunoSEQ multiplex PCR, and TCRdb holds only the in-frame ones, with some missing. Of 150,000 to 250,000 clones detected, over 85% appear once; the ten largest clones hold roughly 1%. The specimen comprised peripheral blood, sampled 28 days after the second AZD1222 dose. The receptors were sampled from an adult who received the AZD1222 COVID-19 vaccine. The CDR3 runs from the conserved cysteine through the conserved F or W. Fields, in order: clone size, D gene, J gene, CDR3 length, V gene, CDR3 protein, CDR3 DNA. The D gene is left open where the match is weak. Some rows have no size entry. The others give once, few or many, or a class for an expanded clone.

>.|.|TRBJ2-7|13|TRBV7-8
CASSSGHSDEQYF
TGTGCCAGCAGCTCCGGACACAGCGACGAGCAGTACTTC
>few|.|TRBJ1-2|15|TRBV5-1
CASSLAPEGHYGYTF
TGCGCCAGCAGCTTGGCCCCGGAGGGCCACTATGGCTACACCTTC
>once|.|TRBJ2-7|12|TRBV7-9
CASSKNGAKGYF
TGTGCCAGCAGCAAAAACGGAGCTAAGGGATACTTC
>.|.|TRBJ1-4|15|TRBV7-6
CASSLVVGGDEKLFF
TGTGCCAGCAGCTTAGTAGTAGGGGGGGATGAAAAACTGTTTTTT
>.|.|TRBJ1-5|13|TRBV7-2
CASSLRRDQPQHF
TGTGCCAGCAGCTTAAGGAGGGACCAGCCCCAGCATTTT
>.|TRBD2|TRBJ2-3|15|TRBV5-1
CASSRSGRSTDTQYF
TGCGCCAGCAGTCGTAGCGGGCGTAGCACAGATACGCAGTATTTT
>.|.|TRBJ1-4|13|TRBV11-2
CASSAQGNEKLFF
TGTGCCAGCAGCGCACAGGGTAATGAAAAACTGTTTTTT
>once|.|TRBJ1-2|13|TRBV4-1
CASSQGHLNGYTF
TGCGCCAGCAGCCAGGGACATCTGAATGGCTACACCTTC
>once|.|TRBJ2-7|14|TRBV15
CATSRAPLAYEQYF
TGTGCCACCAGCAGAGCACCCTTAGCATACGAGCAGTACTTC
>.|TRBD2|TRBJ2-3|16|TRBV7-2
CASSSASGGGADTQYF
TGTGCCAGCAGCTCGGCTAGCGGGGGGGGAGCAGATACGCAGTATTTT
>.|TRBD2|TRBJ2-4|15|TRBV7-8
CASSVSGGAVNIQYF
TGTGCCAGCAGCGTCAGCGGGGGGGCCGTGAACATTCAGTACTTC
>.|.|TRBJ2-2|13|TRBV5-4
CASSVKGTGELFF
TGTGCCAGCAGCGTCAAAGGGACCGGGGAGCTGTTTTTT
>.|.|TRBJ2-1|16|TRBV5-1
CASSLGDSTFYNEQFF
TGCGCCAGCAGCTTGGGCGACAGCACATTTTACAATGAGCAGTTCTTC
>.|.|TRBJ1-3|14|TRBV5-5
CASSTPGSGNTIYF
TGTGCCAGCAGCACGCCAGGGAGTGGAAACACCATATATTTT
>.|.|TRBJ1-1|13|TRBV2
CASSVEGDGEAFF
TGTGCCAGCAGTGTAGAGGGGGACGGTGAAGCTTTCTTT
>few|TRBD1|TRBJ1-5|15|TRBV19
CASINTGGSNQPQHF
TGTGCCAGTATCAATACAGGGGGCTCGAATCAGCCCCAGCATTTT
>.|.|TRBJ2-3|14|TRBV7-2
CASSLMHSTDTQYF
TGTGCCAGCAGCCTAATGCACAGCACAGATACGCAGTATTTT
>.|.|TRBJ1-3|19|TRBV28
CASSPDLGRGTSSGNTIYF
TGTGCCAGCAGTCCTGACCTGGGCAGGGGCACCAGCTCTGGAAACACCATATATTTT
>once|TRBD1|TRBJ1-4|17|TRBV28
CASSFKARQLGGEKLFF
TGTGCCAGCAGTTTTAAGGCCAGACAATTAGGGGGCGAAAAACTGTTTTTT
>.|.|TRBJ2-3|13|TRBV10-1
CASSEGGTDTQYF
TGCGCCAGCAGTGAGGGGGGCACAGATACGCAGTATTTT
>.|.|TRBJ1-2|15|TRBV19
CASSRSGGSNYGYTF
TGTGCCAGTAGTAGATCCGGGGGATCTAACTATGGCTACACCTTC
>once|.|TRBJ1-5|15|TRBV6-1
CASSEPLGFNQPQHF
TGTGCCAGCAGTGAACCCCTGGGTTTTAATCAGCCCCAGCATTTT
>.|.|TRBJ1-5|14|TRBV18
CASSPSDFNQPQHF
TGTGCCAGCTCACCATCAGATTTCAATCAGCCCCAGCATTTT
>.|TRBD1|TRBJ1-5|14|TRBV9
CASTRTGEDQPQHF
TGTGCCAGCACTAGGACAGGAGAAGATCAGCCCCAGCATTTT
>.|.|TRBJ1-1|14|TRBV7-3
CASSSGPRGTEAFF
TGTGCCAGCAGCTCCGGGCCCCGAGGCACTGAAGCTTTCTTT
>.|.|TRBJ1-5|14|TRBV9
CASSVGTFNQPQHF
TGTGCCAGCAGCGTAGGAACCTTCAATCAGCCCCAGCATTTT
>.|.|TRBJ1-3|14|TRBV7-2
CASSFSGQFDTIYF
TGTGCCAGCAGCTTTAGCGGACAGTTCGACACCATATATTTT
>.|.|TRBJ1-5|12|TRBV19
CASRLQGQPQHF
TGTGCCAGTAGGCTACAGGGCCAGCCCCAGCATTTT
>few|.|TRBJ1-6|15|TRBV7-2
CASSQQGNTNSPLHF
TGTGCCAGCAGCCAGCAAGGGAATACAAATTCACCCCTCCACTTT
>.|.|TRBJ1-1|17|TRBV27
CASSPLTWDGGNTEAFF
TGTGCCAGCAGTCCCCTCACCTGGGACGGCGGGAACACTGAAGCTTTCTTT
>.|.|TRBJ2-1|15|TRBV2
CASSEDRTNYNEQFF
TGTGCCAGCAGTGAAGACAGGACCAACTACAATGAGCAGTTCTTC
>once|.|TRBJ2-5|12|TRBV11-3
CASSLDQGTQYF
TGTGCCAGCAGCTTAGATCAGGGGACCCAGTACTTC
>.|.|TRBJ1-4|14|TRBV5-4
CASSSLSENEKLFF
TGTGCCAGCAGCTCCTTGTCGGAGAATGAAAAACTGTTTTTT
>.|TRBD1|TRBJ1-2|15|TRBV11-2
CASSPGGQLNYGYTF
TGTGCCAGCAGCCCTGGGGGACAGCTTAACTATGGCTACACCTTC
>.|TRBD1|TRBJ1-4|14|TRBV6-5
CASSRTGGREKLFF
TGTGCCAGCAGTCGGACAGGGGGCAGAGAAAAACTGTTTTTT
>few|TRBD1|TRBJ1-5|17|TRBV6-1
CASSESGTGYRNQPQHF
TGTGCCAGCAGTGAATCCGGGACAGGGTATCGCAATCAGCCCCAGCATTTT
>.|.|TRBJ2-7|15|TRBV5-5
CASSSYDTSFYEQYF
TGTGCCAGCAGCTCCTACGATACTTCCTTCTACGAGCAGTACTTC
>.|TRBD1|TRBJ1-4|14|TRBV2
CASSVRQGVEKLFF
TGTGCCAGCAGTGTGCGGCAGGGGGTTGAAAAACTGTTTTTT
>.|.|TRBJ1-5|13|TRBV2
CASQTRGNQPQHF
TGTGCCAGCCAAACAAGGGGCAATCAGCCCCAGCATTTT
>.|.|TRBJ1-1|15|TRBV2
CASSEGLTGITEAFF
TGTGCCAGCAGTGAAGGGCTAACAGGAATTACTGAAGCTTTCTTT
>once|.|TRBJ1-4|15|TRBV9
CASSVAPATNEKLFF
TGTGCCAGCAGCGTAGCCCCGGCAACTAATGAAAAACTGTTTTTT
>.|.|TRBJ2-5|13|TRBV6-5
CASSRSGRETQYF
TGTGCCAGCAGTCGAAGCGGGCGAGAGACCCAGTACTTC
>.|.|TRBJ1-2|13|TRBV18
CASSLGGFYGYTF
TGTGCCAGCTCACTGGGGGGTTTCTATGGCTACACCTTC
>once|.|TRBJ2-2|12|TRBV29-1
CSVSSGAGELFF
TGCAGCGTTTCCTCGGGGGCCGGGGAGCTGTTTTTT
>.|TRBD1|TRBJ1-6|16|TRBV28
CASSTLGTGENSPLHF
TGTGCCAGCAGTACCCTAGGGACAGGTGAGAATTCACCCCTCCACTTT
>.|.|TRBJ2-5|13|TRBV13
CASSLGSQETQYF
TGTGCCAGCAGCTTAGGCAGCCAAGAGACCCAGTACTTC
>.|TRBD1|TRBJ2-1|12|TRBV28
CASRTGYNEQFF
TGTGCCAGCAGGACAGGGTACAATGAGCAGTTCTTC
>once|.|TRBJ2-7|15|TRBV7-9
CASSFSLGASGEQYF
TGTGCCAGCAGTTTCTCTCTGGGGGCCTCTGGCGAGCAGTACTTC
>.|TRBD1|TRBJ2-5|14|TRBV19
CATRQGGLQETQYF
TGTGCCACTCGACAGGGGGGGTTACAGGAGACCCAGTACTTC
>.|TRBD1|TRBJ1-6|13|TRBV30
CAWSQPGGSPLHF
TGTGCCTGGAGTCAGCCAGGGGGATCACCCCTCCACTTT
>.|TRBD2|TRBJ2-4|17|TRBV4-1
CASSEGVLAGSKNIQYF
TGCGCCAGCAGCGAAGGGGTCCTAGCGGGTAGCAAAAACATTCAGTACTTC
>.|.|TRBJ1-3|14|TRBV5-1
CASSLQGSGNTIYF
TGCGCCAGCAGCCTACAGGGATCCGGAAACACCATATATTTT
>.|TRBD2|TRBJ2-5|14|TRBV9
CASSVAGGSRDQYF
TGTGCCAGCAGCGTAGCGGGGGGGAGCAGGGACCAGTACTTC
>.|.|TRBJ2-7|12|TRBV5-1
CASSRHGAQQYF
TGCGCCAGCAGCCGGCACGGGGCCCAGCAGTACTTC
>.|.|TRBJ1-1|15|TRBV6-4
CASRVTGGSGTEAFF
TGTGCCAGCAGAGTGACTGGTGGGTCTGGCACTGAAGCTTTCTTT
>.|.|TRBJ1-2|13|TRBV12-3/TRBV12-4
CASSHRRLGGYTF
TGTGCCAGCAGCCACAGGCGGCTGGGGGGCTACACCTTC